This T cell receptor beta chain was retrieved from a study of cytomegalovirus exposure and HLA in healthy donors. Germline loops: CDR1 SGHRS, CDR2 YFSETQ. The CDR3 has 15 residues. Trimming at V came to 4 bases and at J to 4 bases, leaving 8 bases not matched to a gene. In nominal health when sampled, donors likely had unrecorded immune exposures nonetheless. The sample holds one count of this clone. The antigen is unknown. The study, taken as a whole, reports: The likely explanation for a cluster of highly shared sequence variants was sequencing artifact. An analysis was carried out later, and it reportedly showed fewer N-insertions in an Asian-associated ancestry cluster than the approximately 670-donor mean. Among the CMV-associated chains, three were confirmed in vitro as specific for CMV antigens.

PCR amplification relied on 60 Vbeta primers (plus 13 Jbeta primers). The data were produced by immunoSEQ multiplex PCR, yet TCRdb's version contains in-frame clones alone and is incomplete. The table lists over 200,000 clones, about 80% of them singletons, with roughly 0.58% in the top ten. The V and J genes are TRBV5-1 and TRBJ2-4; 7 bases line up with TRBD1. This TCR was recovered from a woman aged 40-49 years in good health and CMV-seronegative. Sequencing input: PBMCs. The CDR3 reads CASSPGTADKNIQYF. DNA for the CDR3: TGCGCCAGCAGCCCCGGGACAGCTGATAAAAACATTCAGTACTTC.